Listed below are T cell receptor beta chains from one sample, sequenced in a study of blood T cells in healthy people across ages. From the 5' RACE reads, TCRdb called clonotypes with MiXCR, one entry per CDR3 protein. The sample consists of 850,000 to 1,100,000 distinct CDR3 sequences, more than 30% of them appearing once. Input material: blood. The receptors come from a man between 18 and 29 years old in good health. The CDR3 runs from the conserved cysteine through the conserved F or W. The order of the fields is D gene, V gene, J gene, clone size, CDR3 protein, CDR3 DNA. A D gene is named only where the DNA matches it firmly. Clone size is not always given. Where it is, it says once, few, many or a class for expanded clones.

D gene: NA
V gene: TRBV27
J gene: TRBJ1-4
clone size: NA
CDR3 protein: CASSPVTTNEKLFF
CDR3 DNA: TGTGCCAGCAGTCCAGTTACAACTAATGAAAAACTGTTTTTT

D gene: NA
V gene: TRBV20-1
J gene: TRBJ2-5
clone size: NA
CDR3 protein: CSARSPQETQYF
CDR3 DNA: TGCAGTGCTAGAAGCCCACAAGAGACCCAGTACTTC

D gene: NA
V gene: TRBV7-8
J gene: TRBJ1-1
clone size: NA
CDR3 protein: CASSPGNPGTEAFF
CDR3 DNA: TGTGCCAGCAGCCCGGGCAACCCAGGCACTGAAGCTTTCTTT

D gene: NA
V gene: TRBV6-2/TRBV6-3
J gene: TRBJ1-1
clone size: few
CDR3 protein: CASSAWGSDTEAFF
CDR3 DNA: TGTGCCAGCAGTGCGTGGGGCTCTGACACTGAAGCTTTCTTT

D gene: NA
V gene: TRBV7-2
J gene: TRBJ2-3
clone size: few
CDR3 protein: CASSPGTDGYTQYF
CDR3 DNA: TGTGCCAGCAGCCCCGGGACTGACGGCTATACGCAGTATTTT

D gene: TRBD1
V gene: TRBV27
J gene: TRBJ1-5
clone size: few
CDR3 protein: CASSPDRGLQPQHF
CDR3 DNA: TGTGCCAGCAGCCCCGACAGGGGGCTTCAGCCCCAGCATTTT

D gene: TRBD2
V gene: TRBV20-1
J gene: TRBJ2-1
clone size: NA
CDR3 protein: CSASSGGRHNEQFF
CDR3 DNA: TGCAGTGCTAGTAGCGGGGGGAGGCACAATGAGCAGTTCTTC

D gene: NA
V gene: TRBV7-9
J gene: TRBJ1-2
clone size: NA
CDR3 protein: CASSLAYLPDGPKMGYTF
CDR3 DNA: TGTGCCAGCAGCTTAGCGTATCTACCGGACGGCCCGAAGATGGGCTACACCTTC

D gene: NA
V gene: TRBV6-2/TRBV6-3
J gene: TRBJ2-5
clone size: NA
CDR3 protein: CASSIQDNEQYF
CDR3 DNA: TGTGCCAGCAGCATACAAGACAATGAGCAGTACTTC

D gene: TRBD1
V gene: TRBV12-3/TRBV12-4
J gene: TRBJ1-2
clone size: few
CDR3 protein: CASVLGQGGNYGYTF
CDR3 DNA: TGTGCCAGCGTCCTCGGACAGGGTGGTAACTATGGCTACACCTTC

D gene: TRBD1
V gene: TRBV5-1
J gene: TRBJ1-1
clone size: many
CDR3 protein: CASSSRTGGNTEAFF
CDR3 DNA: TGTGCCAGCAGTTCCCGGACAGGGGGGAACACTGAAGCTTTCTTT

D gene: NA
V gene: TRBV27
J gene: TRBJ2-3
clone size: NA
CDR3 protein: CASKDGLKDTQYF
CDR3 DNA: TGTGCCAGCAAAGACGGACTCAAAGATACGCAGTATTTT

D gene: NA
V gene: TRBV7-8
J gene: TRBJ1-1
clone size: few
CDR3 protein: CASSLSAGRGLNTEAFF
CDR3 DNA: TGTGCCAGCAGCTTATCTGCCGGCCGGGGGTTGAACACTGAAGCTTTCTTT

D gene: NA
V gene: TRBV6-5
J gene: TRBJ2-1
clone size: NA
CDR3 protein: CASSYSDENNEQFF
CDR3 DNA: TGTGCCAGCAGTTATTCTGACGAGAACAATGAGCAGTTCTTC

D gene: NA
V gene: TRBV9
J gene: TRBJ1-1
clone size: few
CDR3 protein: CASSADLGTEAFF
CDR3 DNA: TGTGCCAGCAGCGCAGACCTGGGCACTGAAGCTTTCTTT

D gene: NA
V gene: TRBV12-3/TRBV12-4
J gene: TRBJ2-7
clone size: NA
CDR3 protein: CASSQAGGRDEQYF
CDR3 DNA: TGTGCCAGCAGCCAAGCAGGGGGGAGGGATGAGCAGTACTTC

D gene: TRBD1
V gene: TRBV7-2
J gene: TRBJ1-3
clone size: NA
CDR3 protein: CASSRDRERGDTIYF
CDR3 DNA: TGTGCCAGCAGCCGAGACAGGGAGAGGGGAGACACCATATATTTT

D gene: TRBD1
V gene: TRBV9
J gene: TRBJ2-1
clone size: NA
CDR3 protein: CASSLGDSAYNEQFF
CDR3 DNA: TGTGCCAGCAGCCTGGGGGACAGTGCCTACAATGAGCAGTTCTTC

D gene: TRBD1
V gene: TRBV7-8
J gene: TRBJ1-2
clone size: NA
CDR3 protein: CVSSLDGQGYGYTF
CDR3 DNA: TGTGTCAGCAGCTTGGACGGACAGGGCTATGGCTACACCTTC

D gene: TRBD1
V gene: TRBV7-2
J gene: TRBJ1-1
clone size: NA
CDR3 protein: CASSLAQQGVHAFF
CDR3 DNA: TGTGCCAGCAGCTTAGCCCAACAGGGGGTTCATGCTTTCTTT

D gene: NA
V gene: TRBV28
J gene: TRBJ2-5
clone size: NA
CDR3 protein: CASSHSRRETQYF
CDR3 DNA: TGTGCCAGCAGCCACTCCAGACGAGAGACCCAGTACTTC

D gene: NA
V gene: TRBV2
J gene: TRBJ2-3
clone size: NA
CDR3 protein: CASTPGSGTDTQYF
CDR3 DNA: TGTGCCAGCACCCCAGGGTCTGGCACAGATACGCAGTATTTT

D gene: NA
V gene: TRBV10-3
J gene: TRBJ1-1
clone size: many
CDR3 protein: CAISESGRQNTEAFF
CDR3 DNA: TGTGCCATCAGTGAGTCGGGGCGGCAGAACACTGAAGCTTTCTTT

D gene: NA
V gene: TRBV6-5
J gene: TRBJ2-1
clone size: few
CDR3 protein: CASSYRLIDRNDEQFF
CDR3 DNA: TGTGCCAGCAGTTACCGCCTCATTGACAGGAACGATGAGCAGTTCTTC

D gene: NA
V gene: TRBV12-3/TRBV12-4
J gene: TRBJ2-7
clone size: NA
CDR3 protein: CASTRRGYEQYF
CDR3 DNA: TGTGCCAGCACCCGTCGGGGCTACGAGCAGTACTTC

D gene: NA
V gene: TRBV6-2/TRBV6-3
J gene: TRBJ2-1
clone size: NA
CDR3 protein: CASRGSPYNEQFF
CDR3 DNA: TGTGCCAGCAGGGGCAGCCCCTACAATGAGCAGTTCTTC

D gene: NA
V gene: TRBV20-1
J gene: TRBJ2-3
clone size: once
CDR3 protein: CSAREITLAVALDTQYF
CDR3 DNA: TGCAGTGCTAGAGAGATAACCTTGGCGGTGGCCCTCGATACGCAGTATTTT

D gene: NA
V gene: TRBV25-1
J gene: TRBJ1-5
clone size: NA
CDR3 protein: CASSEFGNQPQHF
CDR3 DNA: TGTGCCAGCAGTGAATTCGGCAATCAGCCCCAGCATTTT

D gene: NA
V gene: TRBV27
J gene: TRBJ1-2
clone size: NA
CDR3 protein: CASSPRTNYGYTF
CDR3 DNA: TGTGCCAGCAGTCCCCGGACTAACTATGGCTACACCTTC

D gene: TRBD2
V gene: TRBV2
J gene: TRBJ2-1
clone size: NA
CDR3 protein: CASSETSDSYNEQFF
CDR3 DNA: TGTGCCAGCAGTGAAACTAGCGACTCCTACAATGAGCAGTTCTTC

D gene: NA
V gene: TRBV24-1
J gene: TRBJ2-3
clone size: few
CDR3 protein: CATSKGLSRTDTQYF
CDR3 DNA: TGTGCCACCAGCAAGGGTCTATCCCGCACAGATACGCAGTATTTT

D gene: NA
V gene: TRBV5-5
J gene: TRBJ2-1
clone size: few
CDR3 protein: CASIDGGKQFF
CDR3 DNA: TGTGCCAGCATTGACGGTGGAAAACAGTTCTTC

D gene: NA
V gene: TRBV25-1
J gene: TRBJ1-4
clone size: many
CDR3 protein: CASSDLGTSNEKLFF
CDR3 DNA: TGTGCCAGCAGTGATCTCGGGACAAGTAATGAAAAACTGTTTTTT

D gene: NA
V gene: TRBV6-6
J gene: TRBJ1-5
clone size: few
CDR3 protein: CASSPQREPQHF
CDR3 DNA: TGTGCCAGCAGTCCCCAACGGGAGCCCCAGCATTTT

D gene: NA
V gene: TRBV12-3/TRBV12-4
J gene: TRBJ1-1
clone size: many
CDR3 protein: CASSQNTEAFF
CDR3 DNA: TGTGCCAGCAGCCAGAACACTGAAGCTTTCTTT

D gene: TRBD1
V gene: TRBV30
J gene: TRBJ2-4
clone size: NA
CDR3 protein: CAWSVDRVAKNIQYF
CDR3 DNA: TGTGCCTGGAGTGTAGACAGGGTAGCCAAAAACATTCAGTACTTC

D gene: NA
V gene: TRBV12-3/TRBV12-4
J gene: TRBJ1-1
clone size: few
CDR3 protein: CASSSAEVAFF
CDR3 DNA: TGTGCCAGCAGCTCGGCGGAGGTAGCTTTCTTT

D gene: NA
V gene: TRBV11-1
J gene: TRBJ2-5
clone size: few
CDR3 protein: CASSLLFGETQYF
CDR3 DNA: TGTGCCAGCAGCTTATTATTTGGGGAGACCCAGTACTTC

D gene: NA
V gene: TRBV29-1
J gene: TRBJ2-1
clone size: many
CDR3 protein: CTKKDPGNWYNEQFF
CDR3 DNA: TGCACTAAGAAAGACCCGGGGAATTGGTACAATGAGCAGTTCTTC

D gene: NA
V gene: TRBV7-2
J gene: TRBJ1-5
clone size: NA
CDR3 protein: CASSLVASSNQPQHF
CDR3 DNA: TGTGCCAGCAGCTTAGTTGCGAGTAGCAATCAGCCCCAGCATTTT

D gene: NA
V gene: TRBV5-1
J gene: TRBJ1-1
clone size: NA
CDR3 protein: CASSWRARGEAFF
CDR3 DNA: TGCGCCAGCAGCTGGCGTGCAAGGGGTGAAGCTTTCTTT

D gene: TRBD2
V gene: TRBV6-2/TRBV6-3
J gene: TRBJ2-5
clone size: few
CDR3 protein: CASSIGTSGGSETQYF
CDR3 DNA: TGTGCCAGCAGTATAGGGACTAGCGGGGGTTCCGAGACCCAGTACTTC

D gene: TRBD1
V gene: TRBV7-6
J gene: TRBJ2-5
clone size: NA
CDR3 protein: CASSLLGPPGTGPYNEQYF
CDR3 DNA: TGTGCCAGCAGCTTACTTGGACCACCCGGGACAGGGCCCTACAATGAGCAGTACTTC

D gene: NA
V gene: TRBV20-1
J gene: TRBJ2-1
clone size: NA
CDR3 protein: CSAADPLGEWTYNEQFF
CDR3 DNA: TGCAGTGCTGCAGACCCCCTTGGGGAATGGACCTACAATGAGCAGTTCTTC